A single sample gave rise to the 16 T cell receptor beta chains below, sequenced in a study of cytomegalovirus exposure and HLA in healthy donors. Clones were sequenced by immunoSEQ multiplex PCR, and TCRdb holds only the in-frame ones, with some missing. The table has over 45,000 clones, 88% seen once. The specimen sequenced was PBMCs. The receptors derive from a woman aged 25 to 39 in good health and CMV-seronegative.

The chain combines TRBV5-1 with TRBJ2-3; 9 bases fit TRBD2. V was clipped by 4 bases and J by 4 bases; unmatched bases: 7. CDR1 is SGHRS and CDR2 is YFSETQ in the germline V gene. The CDR3 has 15 residues. The CDR3, as DNA: TGCGCCAGCAGCGCGCTAGCGGGGAGTTCAGATACGCAGTATTTT. Translated, it gives CASSALAGSSDTQYF.

This clone was detected only a few times. The chain recombines TRBV7-9 with TRBJ2-3; 12 bases match TRBD2. The trim removed 5 bases at V and 0 bases at J, leaving 6 bases unmatched. Germline-derived CDR1 and CDR2 are SEHNR and FQNEAQ (reference sequence). There are 17 residues in the CDR3. CDR3 region: CASSPVLAGGSTDTQYF. The CDR3 nucleotides are TGTGCCAGCAGCCCAGTACTAGCGGGAGGTAGCACAGATACGCAGTATTTT.

This chain connects TRBV5-1 to TRBJ1-1, with TRBD1 matching over 10 bases. Germline V gives CDR1 SGHRS, CDR2 YFSETQ. V lost 2 bases and J lost 10; bases outside the gene matches: 11. CDR3 length equals 15 residues. The CDR3 DNA follows: TGCGCCAGCAGCTTCATAGGGACAGGGGATGTGGGAGCTTTCTTT. Translation gives CASSFIGTGDVGAFF. Variable domain in full (rest from reference TRBV5-1 and TRBJ1-1): KAGVTQTPRYLIKTRGQQVTLSCSPISGHRSVSWYQQTPGQGLQFLFEYFSETQRNKGNFPGRFSGRQFSNSRSEMNVSTLELGDSALYLCASSFIGTGDVGAFFGQGTRLTVV.

The V and J genes are TRBV2 and TRBJ1-3; 8 bases are shared with TRBD1. Germline lookup yields CDR1 SNHLY and CDR2 FYNNEI. Trimming removed 6 bases from V and 0 bases from J; junction bases left unmatched: 4. CDR3 length: 15 residues. CDR3 sequence (DNA): TGTGCCAGCAGGGCCGGGACAGGCTCTGGAAACACCATATATTTT. Translation gives CASRAGTGSGNTIYF.

The J gene is TRBJ2-7, the V gene TRBV5-6, with 14 bases aligning to TRBD2. The CDR3 loop spans 17 amino acids. Trimming removed 5 bases from V and 5 bases from J; junction bases left unmatched: 12. Germline V gives CDR1 SGHDT, CDR2 YYEEEE. This CDR3 is CASSYPGLAGGPHEQYF. DNA of the CDR3: TGTGCCAGCAGTTACCCTGGACTAGCGGGAGGTCCCCACGAGCAGTACTTC.

V gene TRBV6-5 combines with J gene TRBJ2-1; D gene uncertain. There are 14 residues in the CDR3. The V end was cut by 0 bases, the J end by 7 bases, with 10 bases between. Germline assignment: CDR1 MNHEY and CDR2 SVGAGI. CDR3 loop: CASSYSPGSNEQFF. The CDR3 nucleotides are TGTGCCAGCAGTTACTCGCCAGGTTCGAATGAGCAGTTCTTC.

This chain uses TRBV11-2 with TRBJ2-5, with TRBD1 identical over 8 bases. Trimming at V came to 6 bases and at J to 4 bases, leaving 13 bases not matched to a gene. Germline values: CDR1 SGHAT, CDR2 FQNNGV. CDR3 size: 16 residues. The CDR3 here is CASSLGGPGGRETQYF. The CDR3 nucleotides read TGTGCCAGCAGTCTAGGGGGCCCAGGGGGCCGAGAGACCCAGTACTTC.

The rearrangement joins TRBV27 to TRBJ2-1; D perhaps matches TRBD2 (5 bases). Looked up from germline, CDR1 is MNHEY and CDR2 is SMNVEV (reference sequence). CDR3 length: 13 residues. Trimming removed 5 bases from V and 10 bases from J, with 15 bases in between. CDR3 residues: CASSLGSLREQFF. The CDR3 nucleotides are TGTGCCAGCAGTCTAGGGAGTTTGCGGGAGCAGTTCTTC.

The chain uses TRBV15 and TRBJ1-5; a possible D gene is TRBD1 (6 bases). V was shortened by 1 base and J by 3 bases, with 7 bases between the two germline ends. The CDR3 length is 14 residues. Looked up from germline, CDR1 is LNHNV and CDR2 is YYDKDF (reference sequence). The chain's CDR3 is CATSRGDNNQPQHF. The CDR3 DNA reads TGTGCCACCAGCAGAGGGGACAACAATCAGCCCCAGCATTTT.

The chain links TRBV28 to TRBJ1-2; a possible D gene is TRBD1 (5 bases). CDR1 MDHEN and CDR2 SYDVKM come from the germline V gene. V lost 3 bases to trimming and J lost 5 bases, with 16 bases between them. The CDR3 covers 15 residues. The CDR3 region has the DNA TGTGCCAGCAGTTTTAAACGTCGGGGGGGTTATGGCTACACCTTC. The encoded protein is CASSFKRRGGYGYTF.

J is TRBJ2-7 and V is TRBV5-6; maybe TRBD2 (5 bases). The CDR3 is 15 amino acids. CDR1 SGHDT and CDR2 YYEEEE come from the germline V gene. The V end lost 0 bases, the J end lost 0 bases, and 10 bases lay between the germline ends. The chain's CDR3 is CASSLEPGISYEQYF. CDR3 bases: TGTGCCAGCAGCTTGGAGCCGGGGATCTCCTACGAGCAGTACTTC.

This sequence joins TRBV28 and TRBJ2-7; D might be TRBD2 (5 bases). CDR3 length: 15 amino acids. V gave up 6 bases and J gave up 6 bases, with 21 bases separating them. CDR1 and CDR2 (germline): MDHEN, SYDVKM. As DNA, the CDR3 is TGTGCCAGCAGCCCGACGGGGTCTAACACGGCCGAGCAGTACTTC. It translates to CASSPTGSNTAEQYF.

This sequence joins TRBV2 and TRBJ2-1; 10 nucleotides agree with TRBD2. CDR1 and CDR2 from the germline V gene are SNHLY and FYNNEI. J was trimmed by 4 bases and V by 6 bases; bases with no gene match: 6. CDR3 size: 15 residues. The CDR3 reads CASRGASGGYNEQFF. In DNA, the CDR3 is TGTGCCAGCAGGGGCGCTAGCGGGGGTTACAATGAGCAGTTCTTC. Full variable domain (outside the CDR3, taken from reference TRBV2 and TRBJ2-1): EPEVTQTPSHQVTQMGQEVILRCVPISNHLYFYWYRQILGQKVEFLVSFYNNEISEKSEIFDDQFSVERPDGSNFTLKIRSTKLEDSAMYFCASRGASGGYNEQFFGPGTRLTVL.

In nucleotides, the CDR3 is TGTGCCATCAGTGAGGAGAGTGTGAGAGGCTACACCTTC. Amino acids: CAISEESVRGYTF. The chain couples TRBV10-3 to TRBJ1-2; no clear D. Germline CDR1 reads ENHRY; CDR2 reads SYGVKD. The CDR3 runs 13 residues. V lost 2 bases to trimming and J lost 8 bases, with 12 bases between them.

The V and J genes are TRBV28 and TRBJ2-5; 11 positions agree with TRBD2. J lost 4 bases, V lost 6 bases, and 4 bases had no gene match. CDR1 is MDHEN and CDR2 is SYDVKM in the germline V gene. CDR3 length equals 14 residues. CDR3 DNA: TGTGCCAGCAGAAATCTAGCGGGAGGAGAGACCCAGTACTTC. Its protein is CASRNLAGGETQYF.

V is TRBV7-9 and J is TRBJ1-5; 7 bases match TRBD1. Germline lookup yields CDR1 SEHNR and CDR2 FQNEAQ (reference sequence). V was clipped by 5 bases and J by 7 bases; unmatched bases: 8. The CDR3 length is 14 residues. The CDR3 DNA follows: TGTGCCAGCAGCGAGGGACAGCCGTCCCAGCCCCAGCATTTT. Translation gives CASSEGQPSQPQHF.